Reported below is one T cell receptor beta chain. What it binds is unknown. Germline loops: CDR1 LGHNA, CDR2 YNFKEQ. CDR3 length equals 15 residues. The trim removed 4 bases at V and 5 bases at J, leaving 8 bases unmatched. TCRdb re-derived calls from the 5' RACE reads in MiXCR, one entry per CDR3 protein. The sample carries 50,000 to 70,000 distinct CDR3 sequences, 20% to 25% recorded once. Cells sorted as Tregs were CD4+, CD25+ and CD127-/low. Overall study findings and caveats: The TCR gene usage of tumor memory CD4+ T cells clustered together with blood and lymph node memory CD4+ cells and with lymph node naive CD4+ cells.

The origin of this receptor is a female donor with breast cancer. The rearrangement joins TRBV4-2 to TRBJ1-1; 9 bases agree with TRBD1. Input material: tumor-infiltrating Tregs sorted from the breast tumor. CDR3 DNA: TGTGCCAGCAGCCGGTCGGACAGGGGTGGTACTGAAGCTTTCTTT. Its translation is CASSRSDRGGTEAFF.